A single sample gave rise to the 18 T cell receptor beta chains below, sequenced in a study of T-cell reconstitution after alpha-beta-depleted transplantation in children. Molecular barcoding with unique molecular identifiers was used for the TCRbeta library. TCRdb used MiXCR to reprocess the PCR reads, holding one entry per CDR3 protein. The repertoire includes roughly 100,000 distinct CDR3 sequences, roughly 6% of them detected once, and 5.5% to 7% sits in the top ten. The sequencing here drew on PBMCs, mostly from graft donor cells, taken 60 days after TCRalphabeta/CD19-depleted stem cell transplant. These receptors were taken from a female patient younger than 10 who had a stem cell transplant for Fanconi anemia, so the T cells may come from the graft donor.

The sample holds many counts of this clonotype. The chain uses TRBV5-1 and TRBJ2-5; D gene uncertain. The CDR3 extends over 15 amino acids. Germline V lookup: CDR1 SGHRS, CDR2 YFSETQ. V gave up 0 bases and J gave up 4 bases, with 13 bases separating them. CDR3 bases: TGCGCCAGCAGCTTGGCACTTCTTTCGGGAGAGACCCAGTACTTC. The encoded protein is CASSLALLSGETQYF.

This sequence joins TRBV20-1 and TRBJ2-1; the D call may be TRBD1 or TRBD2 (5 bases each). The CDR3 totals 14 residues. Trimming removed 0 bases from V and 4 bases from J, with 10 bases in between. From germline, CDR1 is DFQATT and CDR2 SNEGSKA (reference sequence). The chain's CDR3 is CSARDRGGYNEQFF. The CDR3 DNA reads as TGCAGTGCTAGAGATCGGGGCGGATACAATGAGCAGTTCTTC.

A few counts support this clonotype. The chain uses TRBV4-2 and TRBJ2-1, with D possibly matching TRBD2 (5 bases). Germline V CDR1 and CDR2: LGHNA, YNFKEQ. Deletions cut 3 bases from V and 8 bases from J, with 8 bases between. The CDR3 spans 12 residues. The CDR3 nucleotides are TGTGCCAGCAGCCAGAGCGGTTATGAGCAGTTCTTC. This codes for CASSQSGYEQFF.

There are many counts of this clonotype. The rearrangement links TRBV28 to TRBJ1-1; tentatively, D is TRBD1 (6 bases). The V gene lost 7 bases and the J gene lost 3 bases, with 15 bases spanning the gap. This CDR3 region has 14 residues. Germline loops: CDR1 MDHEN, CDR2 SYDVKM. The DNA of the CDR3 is TGTGCCAGCAACGGGGGCTTCAGGGACACTGAAGCTTTCTTT. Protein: CASNGGFRDTEAFF. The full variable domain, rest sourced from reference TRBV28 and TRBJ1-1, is DVKVTQSSRYLVKRTGEKVFLECVQDMDHENMFWYRQDPGLGLRLIYFSYDVKMKEKGDIPEGYSVSREKKERFSLILESASTNQTSMYLCASNGGFRDTEAFFGQGTRLTVV.

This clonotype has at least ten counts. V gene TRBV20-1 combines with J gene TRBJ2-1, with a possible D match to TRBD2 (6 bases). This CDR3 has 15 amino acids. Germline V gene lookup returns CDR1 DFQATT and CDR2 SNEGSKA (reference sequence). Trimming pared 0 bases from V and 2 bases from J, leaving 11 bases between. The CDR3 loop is CSARDPGSTYNEQFF. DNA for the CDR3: TGCAGTGCTAGAGACCCCGGGAGTACCTACAATGAGCAGTTCTTC.

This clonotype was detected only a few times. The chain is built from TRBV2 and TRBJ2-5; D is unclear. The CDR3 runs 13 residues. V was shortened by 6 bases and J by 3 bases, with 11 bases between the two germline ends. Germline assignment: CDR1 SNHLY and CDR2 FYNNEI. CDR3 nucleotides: TGTGCCAGCAGGTTGAGTTCTAAAGAGACCCAGTACTTC. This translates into CASRLSSKETQYF.

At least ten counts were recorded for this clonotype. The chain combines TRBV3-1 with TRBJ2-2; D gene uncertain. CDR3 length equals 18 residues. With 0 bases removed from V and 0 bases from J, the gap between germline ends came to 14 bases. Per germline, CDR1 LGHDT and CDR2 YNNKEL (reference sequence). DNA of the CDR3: TGTGCCAGCAGCCAAGAACTAAGTACCCCGGCGAACACCGGGGAGCTGTTTTTT. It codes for CASSQELSTPANTGELFF.

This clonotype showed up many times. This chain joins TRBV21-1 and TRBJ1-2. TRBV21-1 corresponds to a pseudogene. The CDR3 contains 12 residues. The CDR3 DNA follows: TGTGCCAGCAGCCAAAGCCGGTATGGCTACACCTTC. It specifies CASSQSRYGYTF.

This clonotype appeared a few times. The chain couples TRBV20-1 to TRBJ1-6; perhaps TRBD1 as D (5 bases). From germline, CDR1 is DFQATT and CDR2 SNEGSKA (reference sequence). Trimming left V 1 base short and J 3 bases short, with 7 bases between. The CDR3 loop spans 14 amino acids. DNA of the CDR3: TGCAGTGCTAGAGGGGACGTCTATAATTCACCCCTCCACTTT. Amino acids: CSARGDVYNSPLHF.

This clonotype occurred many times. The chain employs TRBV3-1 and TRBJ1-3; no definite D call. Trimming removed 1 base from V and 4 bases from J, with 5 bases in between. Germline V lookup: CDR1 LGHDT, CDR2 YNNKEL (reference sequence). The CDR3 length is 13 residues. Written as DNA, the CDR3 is TGTGCCAGCAGCCAAGCGACAGGAAACACCATATATTTT. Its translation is CASSQATGNTIYF. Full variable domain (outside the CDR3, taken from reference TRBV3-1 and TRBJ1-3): DTAVSQTPKYLVTQMGNDKSIKCEQNLGHDTMYWYKQDSKKFLKIMFSYNNKELIINETVPNRFSPKSPDKAHLNLHINSLELGDSAVYFCASSQATGNTIYFGEGSWLTVV.

The CDR3 nucleotides are TGTGCCAGCAGCCCTTGGACTAGTGTTACCAATGAGCAGTTCTTC. This gives the protein CASSPWTSVTNEQFF. This chain joins TRBV11-2 and TRBJ2-1, with 7 bases lining up with TRBD2. The trim removed 5 bases at V and 6 bases at J, leaving 10 bases unmatched. Looked up from germline, CDR1 is SGHAT and CDR2 is FQNNGV. The CDR3 runs to 15 residues.

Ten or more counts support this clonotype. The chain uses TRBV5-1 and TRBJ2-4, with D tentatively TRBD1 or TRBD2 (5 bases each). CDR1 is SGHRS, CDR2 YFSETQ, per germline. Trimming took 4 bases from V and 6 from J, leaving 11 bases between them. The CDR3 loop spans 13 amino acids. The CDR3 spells CASSLGASNIQYF. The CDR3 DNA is TGCGCCAGCAGCCTCGGGGCATCAAACATTCAGTACTTC.

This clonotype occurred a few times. In nucleotides, the CDR3 is TGTGCCAGCAGCTCCCCCCCGGGACTAGCGGGGACAGCCCACCACAATGAGCAGTTCTTC. It yields the protein CASSSPPGLAGTAHHNEQFF. This chain uses TRBV11-1 with TRBJ2-1; 13 bases agree with TRBD2. Looked up from germline, CDR1 is SGHAT and CDR2 is FQDESV (reference sequence). CDR3 length equals 20 residues. The ends lost 4 bases at V and 5 bases at J; junction bases unmatched: 17.

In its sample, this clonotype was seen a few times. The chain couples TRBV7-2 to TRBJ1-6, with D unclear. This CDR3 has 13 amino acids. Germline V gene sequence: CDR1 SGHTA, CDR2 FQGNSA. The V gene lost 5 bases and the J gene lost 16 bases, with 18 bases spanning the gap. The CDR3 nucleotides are TGTGCCAGCAGCACAATCCCCCAGTATCCACTCCACTTT. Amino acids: CASSTIPQYPLHF.

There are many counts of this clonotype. The CDR3 DNA sequence: TGTGCCAGCAGTCCCCGGGCCGTCCTTGGGGAGCTGTTTTTT. This sequence encodes CASSPRAVLGELFF. This chain connects TRBV25-1 to TRBJ2-2; D is unresolved. The germline V and J ends were trimmed by 5 bases and 8 bases, with 15 bases remaining between them. Germline V gene data show CDR1 as MGHDK and CDR2 as SYGVNS. The CDR3 is 14 residues long.

CDR3 in DNA: TGCGCCAGCTCACGGCTAGCGGGATTCCAAGAGACCCAGTACTTC. Encoded protein: CASSRLAGFQETQYF. The chain has TRBV10-2 and TRBJ2-5; 9 bases match TRBD2. V gave up 8 bases and J gave up 1 base; unmatched junction bases: 8. The CDR3 is 15 residues long. CDR1 WSHSY and CDR2 SAAADI come from the germline V gene.

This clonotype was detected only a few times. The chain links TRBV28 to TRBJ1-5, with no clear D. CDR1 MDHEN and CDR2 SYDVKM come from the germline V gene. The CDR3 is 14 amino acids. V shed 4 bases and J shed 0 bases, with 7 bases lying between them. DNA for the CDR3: TGTGCCAGCAGTTGGACGTATAGCAATCAGCCCCAGCATTTT. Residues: CASSWTYSNQPQHF. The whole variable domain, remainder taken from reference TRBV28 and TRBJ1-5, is DVKVTQSSRYLVKRTGEKVFLECVQDMDHENMFWYRQDPGLGLRLIYFSYDVKMKEKGDIPEGYSVSREKKERFSLILESASTNQTSMYLCASSWTYSNQPQHFGDGTRLSIL.

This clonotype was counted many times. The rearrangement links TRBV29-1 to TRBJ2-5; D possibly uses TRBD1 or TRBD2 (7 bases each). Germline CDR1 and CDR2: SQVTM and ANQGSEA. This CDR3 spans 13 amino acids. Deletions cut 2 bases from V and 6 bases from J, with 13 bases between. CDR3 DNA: TGCAGCGTTGAACAGGGGGGGGGTAAGACCCAGTACTTC. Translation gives CSVEQGGGKTQYF.